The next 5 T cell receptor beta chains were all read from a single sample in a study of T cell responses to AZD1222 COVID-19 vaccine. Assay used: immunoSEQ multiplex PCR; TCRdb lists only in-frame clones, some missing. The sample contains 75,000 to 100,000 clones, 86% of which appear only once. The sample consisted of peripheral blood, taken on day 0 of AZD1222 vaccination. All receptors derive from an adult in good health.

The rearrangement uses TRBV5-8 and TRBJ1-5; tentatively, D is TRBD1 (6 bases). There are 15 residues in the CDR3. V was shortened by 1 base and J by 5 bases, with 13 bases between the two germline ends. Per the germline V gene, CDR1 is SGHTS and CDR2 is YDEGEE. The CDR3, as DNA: TGTGCCAGCAGCTTGCCCCTACAGGGCGATCAGCCCCAGCATTTT. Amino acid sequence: CASSLPLQGDQPQHF.

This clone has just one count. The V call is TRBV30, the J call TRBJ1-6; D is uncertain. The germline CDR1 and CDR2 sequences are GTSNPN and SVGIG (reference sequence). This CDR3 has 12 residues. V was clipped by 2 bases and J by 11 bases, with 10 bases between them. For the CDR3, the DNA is TGTGCCTGGAGTATTTCGGGGACACCCCTCCACTTT. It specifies CAWSISGTPLHF. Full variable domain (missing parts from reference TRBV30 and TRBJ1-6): SQTIHQWPATLVQPVGSPLSLECTVEGTSNPNLYWYRQAAGRGLQLLFYSVGIGQISSEVPQNLSASRPQDRQFILSSKKLLLSDSGFYLCAWSISGTPLHFGNGTRLTVT.

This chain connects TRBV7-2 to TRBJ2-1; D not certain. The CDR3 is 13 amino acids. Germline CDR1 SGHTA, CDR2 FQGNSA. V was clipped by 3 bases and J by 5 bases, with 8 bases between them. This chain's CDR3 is CASSLGSNNEQFF. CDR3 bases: TGTGCCAGCAGCTTGGGTTCGAACAATGAGCAGTTCTTC.

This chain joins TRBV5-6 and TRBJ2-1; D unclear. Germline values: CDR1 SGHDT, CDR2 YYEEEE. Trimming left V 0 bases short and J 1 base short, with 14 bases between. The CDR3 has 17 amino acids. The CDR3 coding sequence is TGTGCCAGCAGCTTGGACGTGGTATCACCATCCTACAATGAGCAGTTCTTC. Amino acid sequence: CASSLDVVSPSYNEQFF.

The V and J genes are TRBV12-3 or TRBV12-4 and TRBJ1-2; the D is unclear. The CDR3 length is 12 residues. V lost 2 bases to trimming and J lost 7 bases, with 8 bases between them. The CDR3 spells CASSLMRGGYTF. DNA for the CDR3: TGTGCCAGCAGTTTAATGCGGGGTGGCTACACCTTC.